The next 5 T cell receptor beta chains were all read from a single sample in a study of blood T cell repertoires in COVID-19 (dated by TCRdb to 2020 to 2022). Library creation used the immunoSEQ multiplex PCR assay. Not all clones reach the TCRdb copy of this immuneACCESS table, which keeps in-frame sequences only. Checked studies attribute under half of the gap to unresolved V genes and leave the rest unexplained. The sample has 35,000 to 45,000 clones on record, nearly 90% of them singletons. Around 2.4% of the sample is taken by the ten largest. Sequenced material: peripheral blood. These receptors originate from a human donor in a cohort sampled during active COVID-19.

This clone was seen only once. The chain carries TRBV6-4 and TRBJ2-3; D may be TRBD2 (7 bases). The V end lost 8 bases, the J end lost 0 bases, and 15 bases lay between the germline ends. Germline loops: CDR1 MRHNA, CDR2 SNTAGT. The CDR3 consists of 15 residues. Here the CDR3 DNA reads TGTGCCAGCGCCAAGGGGGGGACAAGCACAGATACGCAGTATTTT. Translating gives CASAKGGTSTDTQYF.

CDR3 in amino acids: CASSQDLVGTGVGYTF. The CDR3 DNA is TGCGCCAGCAGCCAAGATCTCGTGGGGACAGGGGTCGGCTACACCTTC. The chain combines TRBV4-1 with TRBJ1-2; TRBD1 agrees at 10 bases. Germline V gene sequence: CDR1 MGHRA, CDR2 YSYEKL. The CDR3 length is 16 residues. V shed 0 bases, J shed 8 bases, and the junction held 9 bases outside the gene matches.

V usage is TRBV19 and J usage is TRBJ2-7; the match to TRBD1 covers 7 bases. The CDR3 contains 13 residues. Germline-derived CDR1 and CDR2 are LNHDA and SQIVND (reference sequence). The junction had 4 bases not matched to a gene; V was cut back by 5 bases and J by 3 bases. CDR3 nucleotide sequence: TGTGCCAGTAGTTCTTGGGACAGCTACGAGCAGTACTTC. This codes for CASSSWDSYEQYF.

The rearrangement links TRBV19 to TRBJ1-2; 7 bases match TRBD1. Germline V lookup: CDR1 LNHDA, CDR2 SQIVND (reference sequence). With V trimmed by 2 bases and J by 8 bases, 8 bases remained unmatched. This CDR3 has 14 residues. The CDR3 bases are TGTGCCAGTAGTATACCGGGACAGACCTTCGGCTACACCTTC. Encoded protein: CASSIPGQTFGYTF.

The CDR3 nucleotides are TGTGCCAGCAGCTTAGACAGGGATGGACTCAATGAGCAGTTCTTC. Its translation: CASSLDRDGLNEQFF. The V call is TRBV7-9, the J call TRBJ2-1, with D perhaps matching TRBD1 (6 bases). V was pared by 1 base and J by 6 bases, with 13 bases between. The CDR3 runs to 15 residues. CDR1 is SEHNR and CDR2 is FQNEAQ in the germline V gene (reference sequence).